This TCR beta chain derives from a study of regulatory T cells in long-lasting Graves disease. Researchers made TCR beta libraries by using iRepertoire HTBI primers and running Arm-PCR on CDR3 regions. From the multiplex PCR reads, TCRdb called clonotypes with MiXCR, one entry per CDR3 protein. In the table there are 560,000 or so distinct CDR3 sequences, around 16% of which are singletons. V dropped 4 bases and J dropped 4 bases, with 19 bases sitting between them. This CDR3 region has 17 residues. Germline V gives CDR1 MGHRA, CDR2 YSYEKL. The time point is: newly diagnosed GD, antithyroid drugs for less than 3 months. The TCR library was made from RNA extracted from PBMCs. These same data were also listed under a study on T cells in Graves' hyperthyroidism and ophthalmopathy.

Sequenced material: peripheral blood mononuclear cells (PBMCs), taken at new diagnosis, from a patient treated with antithyroid drugs. This sequence originates from a young man with Graves disease. The chain couples TRBV4-1 to TRBJ2-2, with a weak D call TRBD1 (5 bases). The CDR3 sequence: CASSRRQSSQGTGELFF. Written as DNA, the CDR3 is TGCGCCAGCAGCCGAAGACAGTCATCGCAGGGCACCGGGGAGCTGTTTTTT.